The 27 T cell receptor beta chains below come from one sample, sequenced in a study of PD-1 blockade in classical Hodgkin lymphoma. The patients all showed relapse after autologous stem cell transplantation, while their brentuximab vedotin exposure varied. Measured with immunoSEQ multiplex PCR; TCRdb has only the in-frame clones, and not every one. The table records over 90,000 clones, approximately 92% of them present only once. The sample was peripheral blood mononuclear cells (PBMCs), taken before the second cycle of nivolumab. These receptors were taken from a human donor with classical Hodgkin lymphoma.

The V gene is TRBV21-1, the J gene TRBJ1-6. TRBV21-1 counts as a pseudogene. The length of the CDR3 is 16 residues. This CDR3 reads CASSNLSPDSNSPLHF. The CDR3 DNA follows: TGTGCCAGCAGCAATCTCTCCCCCGACTCTAATTCACCCCTCCACTTT.

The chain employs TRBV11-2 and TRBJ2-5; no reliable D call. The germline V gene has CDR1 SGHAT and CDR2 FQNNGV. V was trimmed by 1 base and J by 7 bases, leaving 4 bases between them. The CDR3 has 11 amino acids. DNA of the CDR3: TGTGCCAGCAGCTTAGGTGGGACCCAGTACTTC. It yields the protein CASSLGGTQYF.

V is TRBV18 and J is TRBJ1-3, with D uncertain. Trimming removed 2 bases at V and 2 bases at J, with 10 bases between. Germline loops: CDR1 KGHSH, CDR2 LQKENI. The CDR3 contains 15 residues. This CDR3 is CASSPTAGPGNTIYF. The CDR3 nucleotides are TGTGCCAGCTCACCAACAGCAGGTCCTGGAAACACCATATATTTT.

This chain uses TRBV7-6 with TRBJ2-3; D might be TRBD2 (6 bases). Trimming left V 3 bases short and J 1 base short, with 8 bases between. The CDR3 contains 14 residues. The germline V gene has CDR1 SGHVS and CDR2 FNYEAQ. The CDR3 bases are TGTGCCAGCAGCTTCGGGGGAGGCACAGATACGCAGTATTTT. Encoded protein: CASSFGGGTDTQYF.

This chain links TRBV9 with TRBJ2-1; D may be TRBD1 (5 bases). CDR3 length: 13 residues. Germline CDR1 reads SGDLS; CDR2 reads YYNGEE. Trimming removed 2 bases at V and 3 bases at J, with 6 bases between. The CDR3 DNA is TGTGCCAGCAGCGTGGACAACTACAATGAGCAGTTCTTC. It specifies CASSVDNYNEQFF.

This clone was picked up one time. CDR3: CASSQSGTEAYEQYF. CDR3 bases: TGCGCCAGCAGCCAGTCCGGGACGGAGGCCTACGAGCAGTACTTC. J is TRBJ2-7 and V is TRBV4-1; D is possibly TRBD1 or TRBD2 (5 bases each). CDR1 is MGHRA, CDR2 YSYEKL, per germline. V lost 3 bases, J lost 2 bases, and 14 bases lay in between. The length of the CDR3 is 15 residues.

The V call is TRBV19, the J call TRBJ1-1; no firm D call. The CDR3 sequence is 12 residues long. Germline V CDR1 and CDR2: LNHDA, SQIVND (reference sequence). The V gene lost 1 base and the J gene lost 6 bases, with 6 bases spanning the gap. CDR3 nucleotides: TGTGCCAGTAGTATAGCCGGTGCTGAAGCTTTCTTT. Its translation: CASSIAGAEAFF.

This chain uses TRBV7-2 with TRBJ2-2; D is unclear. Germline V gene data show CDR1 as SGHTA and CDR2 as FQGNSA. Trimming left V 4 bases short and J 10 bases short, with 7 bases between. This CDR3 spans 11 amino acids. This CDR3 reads CASSSSLELFF. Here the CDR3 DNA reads TGTGCCAGCAGCTCGTCCTTGGAGCTGTTTTTT.

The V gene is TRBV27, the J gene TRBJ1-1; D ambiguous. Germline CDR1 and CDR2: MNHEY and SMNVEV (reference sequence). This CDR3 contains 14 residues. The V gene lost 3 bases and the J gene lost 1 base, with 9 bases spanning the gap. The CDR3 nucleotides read TGTGCCAGCAGTTTTACCGGGAGGAACACTGAAGCTTTCTTT. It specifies CASSFTGRNTEAFF.

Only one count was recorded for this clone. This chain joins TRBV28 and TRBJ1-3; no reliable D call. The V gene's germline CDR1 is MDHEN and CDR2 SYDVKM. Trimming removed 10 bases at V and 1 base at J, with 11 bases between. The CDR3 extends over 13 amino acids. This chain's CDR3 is CATPPNSGNTIYF. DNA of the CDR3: TGTGCCACCCCCCCGAATTCTGGAAACACCATATATTTT.

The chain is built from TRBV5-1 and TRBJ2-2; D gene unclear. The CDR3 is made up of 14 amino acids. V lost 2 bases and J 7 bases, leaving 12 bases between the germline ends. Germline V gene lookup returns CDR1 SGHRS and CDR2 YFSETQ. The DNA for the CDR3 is TGCGCCAGCAGCTTTATGGTTGGGGACGGGGAGCTGTTTTTT. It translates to CASSFMVGDGELFF.

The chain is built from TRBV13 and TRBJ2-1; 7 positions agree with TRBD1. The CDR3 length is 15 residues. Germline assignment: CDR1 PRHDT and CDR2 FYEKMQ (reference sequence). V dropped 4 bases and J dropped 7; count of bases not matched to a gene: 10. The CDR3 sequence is CASSSTGELVNEQFF. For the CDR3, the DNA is TGTGCCAGCAGCTCTACAGGGGAATTGGTGAATGAGCAGTTCTTC.

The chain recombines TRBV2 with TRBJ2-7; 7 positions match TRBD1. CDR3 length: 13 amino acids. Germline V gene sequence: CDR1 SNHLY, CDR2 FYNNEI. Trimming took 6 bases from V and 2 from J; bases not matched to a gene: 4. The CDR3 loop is CASSRDSAYEQYF. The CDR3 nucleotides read TGTGCCAGCAGCAGGGACAGCGCCTACGAGCAGTACTTC. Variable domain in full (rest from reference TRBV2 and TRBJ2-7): EPEVTQTPSHQVTQMGQEVILRCVPISNHLYFYWYRQILGQKVEFLVSFYNNEISEKSEIFDDQFSVERPDGSNFTLKIRSTKLEDSAMYFCASSRDSAYEQYFGPGTRLTVT.

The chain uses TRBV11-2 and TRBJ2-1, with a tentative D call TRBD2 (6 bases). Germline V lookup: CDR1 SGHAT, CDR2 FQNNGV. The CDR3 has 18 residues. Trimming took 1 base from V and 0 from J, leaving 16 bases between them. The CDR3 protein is CASSLALAAGSSYNEQFF. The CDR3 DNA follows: TGTGCCAGCAGCTTAGCTTTAGCCGCGGGGAGCTCCTACAATGAGCAGTTCTTC.

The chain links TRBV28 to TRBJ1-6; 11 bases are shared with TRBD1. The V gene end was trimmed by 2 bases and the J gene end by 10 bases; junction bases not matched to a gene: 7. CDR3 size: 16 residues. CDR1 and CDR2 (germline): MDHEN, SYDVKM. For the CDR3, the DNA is TGTGCCAGCAGTTTACCCGGACAGGGGGCGGACTCACCCCTCCACTTT. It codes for CASSLPGQGADSPLHF.

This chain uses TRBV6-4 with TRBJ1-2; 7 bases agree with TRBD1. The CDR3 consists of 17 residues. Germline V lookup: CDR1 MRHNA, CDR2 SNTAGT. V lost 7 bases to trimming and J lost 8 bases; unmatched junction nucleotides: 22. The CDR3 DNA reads TGTGCCAGCACGGGCGGGACAGCTTCCAACCCCGAGTCGGGCTACACCTTC. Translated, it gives CASTGGTASNPESGYTF.

CDR3 sequence reads: CASDRGGGEAFF. CDR3 DNA sequence: TGTGCTTCGGACAGGGGAGGAGGTGAAGCTTTCTTT. This rearrangement joins TRBV19 to TRBJ1-1, with 9 bases aligning to TRBD1. The CDR3 covers 12 residues. Germline CDR1 and CDR2: LNHDA and SQIVND (reference sequence).

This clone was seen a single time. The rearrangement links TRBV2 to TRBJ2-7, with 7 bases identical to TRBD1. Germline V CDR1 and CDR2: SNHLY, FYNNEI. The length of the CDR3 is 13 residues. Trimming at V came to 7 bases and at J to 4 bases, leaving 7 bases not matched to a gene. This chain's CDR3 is CASIGTAAYEQYF. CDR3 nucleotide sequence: TGTGCCAGCATTGGGACAGCGGCTTACGAGCAGTACTTC.

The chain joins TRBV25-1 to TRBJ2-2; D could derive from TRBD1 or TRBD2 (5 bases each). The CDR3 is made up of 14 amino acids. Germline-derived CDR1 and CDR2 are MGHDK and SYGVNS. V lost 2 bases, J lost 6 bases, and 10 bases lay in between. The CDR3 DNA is TGTGCCAGCAGTGAAGCCGGGACGCCCGGGGAGCTGTTTTTT. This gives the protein CASSEAGTPGELFF.

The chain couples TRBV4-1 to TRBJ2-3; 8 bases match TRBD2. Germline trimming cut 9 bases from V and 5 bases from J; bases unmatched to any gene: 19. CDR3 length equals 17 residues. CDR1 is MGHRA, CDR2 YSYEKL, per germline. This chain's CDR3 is CARRLGPGGLAGDTQYF. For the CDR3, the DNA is TGCGCCAGGAGATTAGGGCCCGGCGGACTAGCAGGAGATACGCAGTATTTT.

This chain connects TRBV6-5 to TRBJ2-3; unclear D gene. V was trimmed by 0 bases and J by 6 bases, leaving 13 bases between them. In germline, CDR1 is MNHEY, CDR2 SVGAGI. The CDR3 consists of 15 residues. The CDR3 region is CASSYSPSPADTQYF. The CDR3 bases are TGTGCCAGCAGTTACTCACCCTCCCCGGCGGATACGCAGTATTTT.

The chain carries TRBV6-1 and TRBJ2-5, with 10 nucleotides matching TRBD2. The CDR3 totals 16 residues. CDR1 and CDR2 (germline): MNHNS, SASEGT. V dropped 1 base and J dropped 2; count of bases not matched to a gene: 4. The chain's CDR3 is CASSEGVAGGQETQYF. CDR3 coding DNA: TGTGCCAGCAGTGAAGGGGTAGCGGGGGGACAAGAGACCCAGTACTTC.

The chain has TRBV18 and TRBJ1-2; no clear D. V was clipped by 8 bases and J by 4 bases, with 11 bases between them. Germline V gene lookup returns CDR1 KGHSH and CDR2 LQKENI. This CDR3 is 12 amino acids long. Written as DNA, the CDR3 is TGTGCCAGCAGCGGACGTCTCTATGGCTACACCTTC. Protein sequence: CASSGRLYGYTF.

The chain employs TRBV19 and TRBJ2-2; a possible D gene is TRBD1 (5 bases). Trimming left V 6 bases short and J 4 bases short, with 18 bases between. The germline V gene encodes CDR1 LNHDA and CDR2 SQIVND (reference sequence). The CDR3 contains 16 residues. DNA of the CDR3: TGTGCCAGTAGCCACCGTATGCAGGGTCGCACCGGGGAGCTGTTTTTT. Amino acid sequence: CASSHRMQGRTGELFF.

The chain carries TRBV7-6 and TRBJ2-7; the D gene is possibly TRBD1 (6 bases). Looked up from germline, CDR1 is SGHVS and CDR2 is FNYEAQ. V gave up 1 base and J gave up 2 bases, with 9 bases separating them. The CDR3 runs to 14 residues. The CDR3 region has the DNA TGTGCCAGCAGCTTAGAAACAGGGCCCTACGAGCAGTACTTC. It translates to CASSLETGPYEQYF.

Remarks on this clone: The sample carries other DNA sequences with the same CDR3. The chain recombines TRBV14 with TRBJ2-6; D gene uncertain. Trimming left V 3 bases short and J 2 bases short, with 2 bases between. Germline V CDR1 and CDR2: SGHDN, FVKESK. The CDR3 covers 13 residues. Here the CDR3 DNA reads TGTGCCAGCAGCCAGGCTGGGGCCAACGTCCTGACTTTC. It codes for CASSQAGANVLTF.

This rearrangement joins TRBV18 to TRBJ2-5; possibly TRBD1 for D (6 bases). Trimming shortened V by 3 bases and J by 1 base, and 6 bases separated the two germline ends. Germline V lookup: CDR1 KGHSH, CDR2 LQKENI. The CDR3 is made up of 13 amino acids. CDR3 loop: CASSPTGQETQYF. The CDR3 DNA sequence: TGTGCCAGCTCACCGACAGGCCAAGAGACCCAGTACTTC.